This TCR beta chain was retrieved from a study of blood T cell repertoires in COVID-19. In germline, CDR1 is MNHNY, CDR2 SVGAGI (reference sequence). Germline trimming cut 8 bases from V and 2 bases from J; bases unmatched to any gene: 3. The CDR3 totals 14 residues. Assay used: immunoSEQ multiplex PCR; TCRdb lists only in-frame clones, some missing. The table shows 150,000 to 200,000 clones, with roughly 80% occurring only once. The TCR was taken from an older woman who had recovered from COVID-19. This sequence joins TRBV6-6 and TRBJ2-2; TRBD2 matches 9 bases. What was sequenced was PBMCs or T cells enriched from blood (not recorded which). DNA for the CDR3: TGTGCCAGCTTGCGGGGGGGAAACACCGGGGAGCTGTTTTTT. This codes for CASLRGGNTGELFF.